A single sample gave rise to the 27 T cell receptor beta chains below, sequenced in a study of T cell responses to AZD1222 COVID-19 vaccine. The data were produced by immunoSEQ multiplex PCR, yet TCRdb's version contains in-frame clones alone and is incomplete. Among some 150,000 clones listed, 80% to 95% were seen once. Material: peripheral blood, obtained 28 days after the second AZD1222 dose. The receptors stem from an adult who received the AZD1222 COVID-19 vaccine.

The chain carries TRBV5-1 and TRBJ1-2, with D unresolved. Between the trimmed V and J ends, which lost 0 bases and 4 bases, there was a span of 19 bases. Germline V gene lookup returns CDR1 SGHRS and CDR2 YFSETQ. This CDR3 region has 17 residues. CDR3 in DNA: TGCGCCAGCAGCTTGGGGAGGGAACCCCCGACGGGCTATGGCTACACCTTC. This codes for CASSLGREPPTGYGYTF.

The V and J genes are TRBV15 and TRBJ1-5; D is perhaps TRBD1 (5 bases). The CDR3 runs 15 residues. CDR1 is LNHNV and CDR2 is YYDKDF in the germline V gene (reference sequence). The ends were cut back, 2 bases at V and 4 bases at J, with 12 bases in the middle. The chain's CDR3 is CATSRTRDRNQPQHF. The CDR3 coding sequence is TGTGCCACCAGCAGAACCAGGGATCGGAATCAGCCCCAGCATTTT.

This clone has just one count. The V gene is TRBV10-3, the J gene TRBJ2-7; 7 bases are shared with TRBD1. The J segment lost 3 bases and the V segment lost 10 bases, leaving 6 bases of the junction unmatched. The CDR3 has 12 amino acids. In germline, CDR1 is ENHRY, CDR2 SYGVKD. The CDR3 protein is CATTGADYEQYF. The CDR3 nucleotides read TGTGCCACAACAGGGGCGGACTACGAGCAGTACTTC.

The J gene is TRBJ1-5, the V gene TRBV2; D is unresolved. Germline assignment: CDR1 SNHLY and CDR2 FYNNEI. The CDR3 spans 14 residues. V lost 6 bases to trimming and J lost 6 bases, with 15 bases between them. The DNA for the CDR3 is TGTGCCAGCAGGATGACTTCGAGCCGTCAGCCCCAGCATTTT. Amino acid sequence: CASRMTSSRQPQHF.

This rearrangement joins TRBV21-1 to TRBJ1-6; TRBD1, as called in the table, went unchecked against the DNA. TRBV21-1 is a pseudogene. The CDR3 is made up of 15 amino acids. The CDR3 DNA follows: TGTGCCAGCAGCAAAGGGGTCAGGGCACATTCACCCCTCCACTTT. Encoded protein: CASSKGVRAHSPLHF.

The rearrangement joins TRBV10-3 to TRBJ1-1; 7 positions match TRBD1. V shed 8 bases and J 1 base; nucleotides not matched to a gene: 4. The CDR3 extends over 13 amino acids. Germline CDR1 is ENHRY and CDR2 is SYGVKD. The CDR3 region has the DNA TGTGCCATCGTGGGGACAGCGAACACTGAAGCTTTCTTT. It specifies CAIVGTANTEAFF.

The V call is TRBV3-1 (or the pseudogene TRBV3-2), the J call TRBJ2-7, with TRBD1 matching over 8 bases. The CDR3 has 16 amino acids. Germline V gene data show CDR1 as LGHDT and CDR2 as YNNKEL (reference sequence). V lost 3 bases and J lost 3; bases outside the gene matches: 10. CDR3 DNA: TGTGCCAGCAGCCAGGGACAGGCGATGAGGGGCTACGAGCAGTACTTC. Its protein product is CASSQGQAMRGYEQYF.

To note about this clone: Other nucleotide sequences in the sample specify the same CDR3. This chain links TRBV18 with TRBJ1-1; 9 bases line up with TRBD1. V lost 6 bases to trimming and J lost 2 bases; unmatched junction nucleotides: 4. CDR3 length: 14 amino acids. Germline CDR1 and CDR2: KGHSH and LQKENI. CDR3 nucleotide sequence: TGTGCCAGCTCCCCGGGACAGGGCAACACTGAAGCTTTCTTT. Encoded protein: CASSPGQGNTEAFF.

The CDR3 spells CASSPGQGDYEQYF. The CDR3 DNA reads as TGTGCCAGCAGCCCTGGACAGGGGGACTACGAGCAGTACTTC. V is TRBV3-1 (or the pseudogene TRBV3-2) and J is TRBJ2-7, with 10 bases aligning to TRBD1. V lost 4 bases to trimming and J lost 3 bases; unmatched junction nucleotides: 3. Germline CDR1 and CDR2: LGHDT and YNNKEL (reference sequence). This CDR3 contains 14 residues.

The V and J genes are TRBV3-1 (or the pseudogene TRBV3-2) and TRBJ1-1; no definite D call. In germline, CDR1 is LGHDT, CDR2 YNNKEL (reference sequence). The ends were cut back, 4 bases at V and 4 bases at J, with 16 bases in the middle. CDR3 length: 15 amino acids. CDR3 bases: TGTGCCAGCAGCCTCGAGGAAGGGTGGGGCACTGAAGCTTTCTTT. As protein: CASSLEEGWGTEAFF.

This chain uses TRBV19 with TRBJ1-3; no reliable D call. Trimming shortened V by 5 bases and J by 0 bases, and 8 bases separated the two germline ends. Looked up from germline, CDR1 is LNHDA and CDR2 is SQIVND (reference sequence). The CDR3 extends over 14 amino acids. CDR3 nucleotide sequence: TGTGCCAGTAGTTCACGGGTCTCTGGAAACACCATATATTTT. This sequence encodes CASSSRVSGNTIYF.

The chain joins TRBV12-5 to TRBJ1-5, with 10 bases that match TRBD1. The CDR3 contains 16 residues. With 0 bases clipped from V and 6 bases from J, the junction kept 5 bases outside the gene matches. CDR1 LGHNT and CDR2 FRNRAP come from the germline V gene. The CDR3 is CASGLVTGGFGQPQHF. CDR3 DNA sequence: TGTGCTAGTGGTTTGGTGACAGGGGGCTTCGGTCAGCCCCAGCATTTT.

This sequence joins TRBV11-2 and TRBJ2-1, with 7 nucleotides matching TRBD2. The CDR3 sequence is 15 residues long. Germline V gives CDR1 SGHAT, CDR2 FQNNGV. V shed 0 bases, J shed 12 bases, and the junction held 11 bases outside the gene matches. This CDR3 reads CASSLDPTSRRGQFF. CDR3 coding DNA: TGTGCCAGCAGCTTAGATCCGACTAGCCGGCGTGGGCAGTTCTTC.

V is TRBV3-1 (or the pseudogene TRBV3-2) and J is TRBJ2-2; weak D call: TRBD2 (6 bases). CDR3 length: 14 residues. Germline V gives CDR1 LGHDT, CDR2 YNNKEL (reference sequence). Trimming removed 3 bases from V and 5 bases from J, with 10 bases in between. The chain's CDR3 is CASSHPAGTGELFF. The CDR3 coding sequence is TGTGCCAGCAGCCACCCCGCGGGAACCGGGGAGCTGTTTTTT.

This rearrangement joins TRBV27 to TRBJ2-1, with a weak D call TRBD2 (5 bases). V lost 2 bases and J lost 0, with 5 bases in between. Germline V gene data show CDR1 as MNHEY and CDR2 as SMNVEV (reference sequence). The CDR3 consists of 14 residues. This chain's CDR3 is CASSLLASYNEQFF. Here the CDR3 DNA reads TGTGCCAGCAGTTTACTAGCCTCCTACAATGAGCAGTTCTTC.

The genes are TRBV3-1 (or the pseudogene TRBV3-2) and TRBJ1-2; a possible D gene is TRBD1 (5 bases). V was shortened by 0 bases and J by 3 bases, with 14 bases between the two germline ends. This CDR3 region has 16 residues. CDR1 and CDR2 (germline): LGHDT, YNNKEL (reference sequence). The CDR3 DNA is TGTGCCAGCAGCCAAGAAATCGGCAGGGTCGACTATGGCTACACCTTC. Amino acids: CASSQEIGRVDYGYTF.

The CDR3 protein is CASSQDLGSVTDEQFF. The CDR3 bases are TGTGCCAGCAGCCAAGATTTGGGATCTGTGACTGATGAGCAGTTCTTC. The V call is TRBV3-1 (or the pseudogene TRBV3-2), the J call TRBJ2-1; no clear D. The CDR3 length is 16 residues. Germline lookup yields CDR1 LGHDT and CDR2 YNNKEL (reference sequence). V lost 0 bases and J lost 8, with 17 bases in between.

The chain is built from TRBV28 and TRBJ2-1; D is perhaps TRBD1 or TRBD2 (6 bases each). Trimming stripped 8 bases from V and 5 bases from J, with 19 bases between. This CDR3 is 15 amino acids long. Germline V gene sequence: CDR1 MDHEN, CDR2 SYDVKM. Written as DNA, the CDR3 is TGTGCCAGCGGGAGGCTCGCAGGGGCGCACAATGAGCAGTTCTTC. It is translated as CASGRLAGAHNEQFF. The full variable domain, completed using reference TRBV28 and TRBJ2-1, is DVKVTQSSRYLVKRTGEKVFLECVQDMDHENMFWYRQDPGLGLRLIYFSYDVKMKEKGDIPEGYSVSREKKERFSLILESASTNQTSMYLCASGRLAGAHNEQFFGPGTRLTVL.

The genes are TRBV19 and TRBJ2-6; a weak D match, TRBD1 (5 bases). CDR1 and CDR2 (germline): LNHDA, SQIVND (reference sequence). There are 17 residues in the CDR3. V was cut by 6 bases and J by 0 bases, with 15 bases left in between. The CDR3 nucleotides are TGTGCCAGTAGCCAATGGGGCGCAGGCTCTGGGGCCAACGTCCTGACTTTC. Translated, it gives CASSQWGAGSGANVLTF.

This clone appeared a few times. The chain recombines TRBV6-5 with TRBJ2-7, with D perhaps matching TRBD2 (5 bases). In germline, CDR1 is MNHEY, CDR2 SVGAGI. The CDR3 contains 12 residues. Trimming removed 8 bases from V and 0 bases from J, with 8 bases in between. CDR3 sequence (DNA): TGTGCCAGCGGAGGTTTCTCCTACGAGCAGTACTTC. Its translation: CASGGFSYEQYF.

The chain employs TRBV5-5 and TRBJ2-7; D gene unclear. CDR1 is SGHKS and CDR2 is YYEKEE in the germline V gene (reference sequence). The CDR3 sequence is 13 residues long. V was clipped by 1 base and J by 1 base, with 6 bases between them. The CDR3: CASSLRNSYEQYF. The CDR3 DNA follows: TGTGCCAGCAGCTTGAGGAATTCCTACGAGCAGTACTTC.

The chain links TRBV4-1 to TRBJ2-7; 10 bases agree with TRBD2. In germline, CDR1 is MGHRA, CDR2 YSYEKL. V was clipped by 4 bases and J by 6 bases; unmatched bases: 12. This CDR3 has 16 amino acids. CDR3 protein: CASSLTTTSGMGEQYF. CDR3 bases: TGCGCCAGCAGCCTTACGACCACTAGCGGGATGGGCGAGCAGTACTTC.

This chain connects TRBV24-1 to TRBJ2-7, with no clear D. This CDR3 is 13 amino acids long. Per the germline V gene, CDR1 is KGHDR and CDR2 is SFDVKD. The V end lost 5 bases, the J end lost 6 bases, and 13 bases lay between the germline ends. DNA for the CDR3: TGTGCCACCAGTGCGGCTAGTGGCTCCGAGCAGTACTTC. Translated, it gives CATSAASGSEQYF.

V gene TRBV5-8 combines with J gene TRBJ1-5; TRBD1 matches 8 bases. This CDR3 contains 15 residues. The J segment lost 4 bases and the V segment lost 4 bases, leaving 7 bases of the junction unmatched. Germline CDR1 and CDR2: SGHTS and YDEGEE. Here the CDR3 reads CASSLTGQANQPQHF. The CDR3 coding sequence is TGTGCCAGCAGCCTTACGGGACAGGCGAATCAGCCCCAGCATTTT. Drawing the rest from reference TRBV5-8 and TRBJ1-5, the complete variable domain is EAGVTQSPTHLIKTRGQQATLRCSPISGHTSVYWYQQALGLGLQFLLWYDEGEERNRGNFPPRFSGRQFPNYSSELNVNALELEDSALYLCASSLTGQANQPQHFGDGTRLSIL.

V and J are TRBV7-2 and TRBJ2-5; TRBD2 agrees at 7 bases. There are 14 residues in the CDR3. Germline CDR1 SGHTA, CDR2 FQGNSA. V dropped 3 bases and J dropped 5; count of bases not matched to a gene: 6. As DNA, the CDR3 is TGTGCCAGCAGCTTCAGGGTGGGAGGGGAGACCCAGTACTTC. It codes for CASSFRVGGETQYF.

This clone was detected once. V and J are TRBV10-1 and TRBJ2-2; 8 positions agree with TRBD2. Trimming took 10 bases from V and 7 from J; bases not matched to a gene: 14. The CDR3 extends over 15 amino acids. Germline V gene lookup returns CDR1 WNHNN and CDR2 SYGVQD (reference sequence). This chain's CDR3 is CATKAGAEKNGELFF. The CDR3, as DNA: TGCGCCACCAAAGCGGGAGCTGAGAAAAACGGGGAGCTGTTTTTT.

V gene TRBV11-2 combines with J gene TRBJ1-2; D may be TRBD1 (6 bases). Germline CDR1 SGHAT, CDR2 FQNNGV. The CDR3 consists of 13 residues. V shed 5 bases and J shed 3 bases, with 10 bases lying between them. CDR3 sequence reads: CASSPTGYYGYTF. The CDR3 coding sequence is TGTGCCAGCAGCCCCACAGGGTACTATGGCTACACCTTC.